A selection of T cell receptor beta chains follows, all from one sample in a study of cytomegalovirus exposure and HLA in healthy donors. TCRdb keeps only in-frame clones here, not all; method: immunoSEQ multiplex PCR. The repertoire includes approximately 78,000 clones, 60% to 75% of them detected once, and 20% to 25% sits in the top ten. Sequencing used PBMCs. These receptor sequences come from a man between 35 and 55 years old in good health and CMV-seropositive. The CDR3 runs from the conserved cysteine through the conserved F or W. Fields, in order: clone size, D gene, V gene, J gene, CDR3 DNA, CDR3 protein. A D gene is named only where the DNA matches it firmly. Size values are once, few and many counts, or a class for expanded clones, and some rows have none.

>-|-|TRBV6-5|TRBJ2-5
TGTGCCAGCAGTCCATCTAAGAAGACCCAGTACTTC
CASSPSKKTQYF
>-|-|TRBV5-1|TRBJ2-1
TGCGCCAGCAGACCCGACACCCAATCCTACAATGAGCAGTTCTTC
CASRPDTQSYNEQFF
>-|-|TRBV27|TRBJ1-5
TGTGCCAGCAGTTTATTGGGCCCTGGGGGGGGGTCGAATCAGCCCCAGCATTTT
CASSLLGPGGGSNQPQHF
>-|-|TRBV6-1|TRBJ1-4
TGTGCCAGCAGTGACCGACCCGGGACGGGAGGGGAAAAACTGTTTTTT
CASSDRPGTGGEKLFF
>-|TRBD1|TRBV2|TRBJ1-2
TGTGCCAGCAGGATACAGGGGAATCATGGCTACACCTTC
CASRIQGNHGYTF
>once|-|TRBV13|TRBJ1-4
TGTGCCAGCAGCTTAAACAGCCTAACAACTAATGAAAAACTGTTTTTT
CASSLNSLTTNEKLFF
>-|TRBD2|TRBV7-9|TRBJ2-7
TGTGCCAGCAGCTCCAGAATAGCGGGGGGGCCTTTCGAGCAGTACTTC
CASSSRIAGGPFEQYF
>once|TRBD1|TRBV7-2|TRBJ1-4
TGTGCCAGCAGCACGGGGACAGCTGCAACTAATGAAAAACTGTTTTTT
CASSTGTAATNEKLFF
>-|-|TRBV30|TRBJ1-4
TGTGCCTGCCTCCCTGGGGGGACGGGTGAAAAACTGTTTTTT
CACLPGGTGEKLFF
>-|-|TRBV28|TRBJ2-7
TGTGCCAGCAGTTCCTGGGACAAGACCTACGAGCAGTACTTC
CASSSWDKTYEQYF
>-|TRBD2|TRBV9|TRBJ2-2
TGTGCCAGCAGCGCCGGGGGGGCGAACACCGGGGAGCTGTTTTTT
CASSAGGANTGELFF
>-|-|TRBV2|TRBJ1-1
TGTGCCAGCAGATTTCTTACAGCGGACACTGAAGCTTTCTTT
CASRFLTADTEAFF
>-|TRBD1|TRBV7-9|TRBJ1-1
TGTGCCAGCAGCACAGGACAGGGTGGAGCTTTCTTT
CASSTGQGGAFF